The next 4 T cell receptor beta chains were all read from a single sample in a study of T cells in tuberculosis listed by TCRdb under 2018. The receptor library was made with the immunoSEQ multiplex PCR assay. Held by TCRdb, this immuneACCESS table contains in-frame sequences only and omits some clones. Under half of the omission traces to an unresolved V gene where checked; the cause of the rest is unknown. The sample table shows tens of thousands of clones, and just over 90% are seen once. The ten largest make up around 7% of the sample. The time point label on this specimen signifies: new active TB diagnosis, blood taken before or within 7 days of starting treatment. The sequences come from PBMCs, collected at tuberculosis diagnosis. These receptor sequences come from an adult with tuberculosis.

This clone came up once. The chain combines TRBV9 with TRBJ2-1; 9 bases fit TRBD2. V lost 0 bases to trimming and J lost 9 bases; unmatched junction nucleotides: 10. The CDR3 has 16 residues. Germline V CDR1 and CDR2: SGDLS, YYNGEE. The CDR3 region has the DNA TGTGCCAGCAGCGTAGTCCCCGCGGGGGGGCGTGGTGAGCAGTTCTTC. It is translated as CASSVVPAGGRGEQFF.

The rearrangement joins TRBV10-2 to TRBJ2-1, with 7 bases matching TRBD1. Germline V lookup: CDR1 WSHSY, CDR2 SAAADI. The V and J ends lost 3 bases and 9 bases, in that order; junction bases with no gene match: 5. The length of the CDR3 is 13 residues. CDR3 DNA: TGCGCCAGCAGTGATTGGGCAGGGGGTGAGCAGTTCTTC. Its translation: CASSDWAGGEQFF.

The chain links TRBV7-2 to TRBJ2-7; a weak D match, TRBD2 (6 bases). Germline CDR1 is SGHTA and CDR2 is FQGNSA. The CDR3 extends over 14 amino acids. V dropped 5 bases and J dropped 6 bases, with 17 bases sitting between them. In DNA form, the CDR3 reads TGTGCCAGCAGCCCGCGGGGTGTAACGTCCGAGCAGTACTTC. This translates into CASSPRGVTSEQYF.

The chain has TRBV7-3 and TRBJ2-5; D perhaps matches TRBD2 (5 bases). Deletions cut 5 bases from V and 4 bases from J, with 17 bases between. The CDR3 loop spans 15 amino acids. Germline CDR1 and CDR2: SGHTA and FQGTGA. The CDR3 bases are TGTGCCAGCAGCGCAGACTACGGAACGGGAGAGACCCAGTACTTC. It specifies CASSADYGTGETQYF.